Listed here are 2 T cell receptor beta chains from one sample, sequenced in a study of Graves' ophthalmopathy and Graves' hyperthyroidism. Amplified material comprised TCR beta CDR3 regions derived from RNA transcripts. RT-PCR in the first round used HTBI primers; a second-round multiplex PCR followed. Each CDR3 protein is one row after TCRdb ran MiXCR on the multiplex PCR reads. The sample holds more than 1,000,000 distinct CDR3 sequences, around a third seen once. The sample taken for sequencing was peripheral blood or thyroid tissue (not recorded which). The receptor set was obtained from an adult man with Graves' hyperthyroidism.

Details on this clonotype: A read error is possible here, since a much larger clone lies one base away. The rearrangement uses TRBV7-3 and TRBJ2-7; TRBD1 matches 8 bases. The CDR3 sequence is 17 residues long. From germline, CDR1 is SGHTA and CDR2 FQGTGA. V was clipped by 4 bases and J by 4 bases; unmatched bases: 15. The CDR3: CASSSAGGAGGLYEQYF. DNA for the CDR3: TGTGCCAGCAGCTCAGCGGGTGGGGCAGGGGGCCTGTACGAGCAGTACTTC. The full variable domain, rest sourced from reference TRBV7-3 and TRBJ2-7, is GAGVSQTPSNKVTEKGKYVELRCDPISGHTALYWYRQSLGQGPEFLIYFQGTGAADDSGLPNDRFFAVRPEGSVSTLKIQRTERGDSAVYLCASSSAGGAGGLYEQYFGPGTRLTVT.

This clonotype showed up just once. At one boundary the junction diverges from the germline segment, which might be a read error. The V call is TRBV4-3, the J call TRBJ2-7, with 14 bases lining up with TRBD2. CDR1 LGHNA and CDR2 YSLEER come from the germline V gene. The CDR3 extends over 16 amino acids. Here the CDR3 DNA reads TGCGCCAGCAGCAATCAGGGACTAGCGGGAGCTTACGGGCAGTACTTC. This codes for CASSNQGLAGAYGQYF.